This T cell receptor (beta chain) was observed in a study of blood T cell repertoires in COVID-19. Study summary: Samples of COVID-19 (acute and convalescent) were obtained from the United States, Italy and Spain. Sample material is recorded as cDNA or gDNA derived from T cells, B-cell-depleted T cells, or PBMCs.

Under the authors' procedure: Nucleated cell number was recorded as an estimate derived from reference gene primer amplification. Profiling relied on immunoSEQ multiplex PCR, and the TCRdb table lists in-frame clones only, not all of them. V, J and clone size are those of that table, while D and trimming were read from the DNA. The data contain about 270,000 clones, more than 75% of them singletons. Germline V gene data show CDR1 as SGHVS and CDR2 as FQNEAQ. The CDR3 runs to 15 residues. Trimming shortened V by 5 bases and J by 6 bases, and 17 bases separated the two germline ends. Material: PBMCs or T cells enriched from blood (not recorded which). The chain is built from TRBV7-8 and TRBJ2-1; D is possibly TRBD2 (5 bases). The TCR comes from a woman between 18 and 29 years old who had recovered from COVID-19. CDR3 DNA sequence: TGTGCCAGCAGCATTAGAGACTATCGGAGCAATGAGCAGTTCTTC. It codes for CASSIRDYRSNEQFF.